This T cell receptor (beta chain) was recorded in a study of T cell repertoires in cytomegalovirus infection. Study-wide background: TCR beta signatures that were public indicated CMV infection and matching HLA type.

MiXCR, applied by TCRdb to the reads, yields one record per CDR3 protein. The sample contains some 230,000 distinct CDR3 sequences, about 23% of which appear only once. Notes on the study in general: CMV carriers with the relevant HLA were identified by cumulative public TCR beta family frequency. Clonotype analysis showed dominance of the ex vivo response by HLA-C-restricted CMV-specific TCR beta clonotypes.

This CDR3 has 17 residues. Germline assignment: CDR1 SEHNR and CDR2 FQNEAQ (reference sequence). The germline V and J ends were trimmed by 5 bases and 0 bases, with 19 bases remaining between them. In regard to this clonotype: As yet, its antigen is unknown.

The sequenced material came from CD8+ T cells from PBMCs. This TCR was recovered from a human donor in good health (CMV status not recorded). Some clones in this sample may be carry-over from other donors' samples. V is TRBV7-9 and J is TRBJ1-1; D is unclear. CDR3 sequence (DNA): TGTGCCAGCAGCCTACGTGGCGTAAACGGGATGAACACTGAAGCTTTCTTT. Translating gives CASSLRGVNGMNTEAFF. Full variable domain (outside the CDR3, taken from reference TRBV7-9 and TRBJ1-1): DTGVSQNPRHKITKRGQNVTFRCDPISEHNRLYWYRQTLGQGPEFLTYFQNEAQLEKSRLLSDRFSAERPKGSFSTLEIQRTEQGDSAMYLCASSLRGVNGMNTEAFFGQGTRLTVV.